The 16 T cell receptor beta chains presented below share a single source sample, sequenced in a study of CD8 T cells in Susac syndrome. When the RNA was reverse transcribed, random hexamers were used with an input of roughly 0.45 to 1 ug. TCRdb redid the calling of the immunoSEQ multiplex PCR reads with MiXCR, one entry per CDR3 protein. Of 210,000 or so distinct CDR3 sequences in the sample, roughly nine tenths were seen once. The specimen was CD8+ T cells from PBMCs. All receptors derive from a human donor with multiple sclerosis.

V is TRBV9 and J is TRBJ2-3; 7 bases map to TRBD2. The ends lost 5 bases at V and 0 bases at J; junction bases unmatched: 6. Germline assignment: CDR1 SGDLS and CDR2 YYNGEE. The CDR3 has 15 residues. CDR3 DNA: TGTGCCAGCAGTCCTAGCGGATCTAGCACAGATACGCAGTATTTT. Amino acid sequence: CASSPSGSSTDTQYF.

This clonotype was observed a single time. CDR3 nucleotides: TGTGCCAGCAGCCTCGACGACTACGAGCAGTACTTC. It specifies CASSLDDYEQYF. The chain has TRBV7-6 and TRBJ2-7; D unresolved. V was cut by 5 bases and J by 3 bases, with 8 bases left in between. This CDR3 has 12 residues. The V gene's germline CDR1 is SGHVS and CDR2 FNYEAQ.

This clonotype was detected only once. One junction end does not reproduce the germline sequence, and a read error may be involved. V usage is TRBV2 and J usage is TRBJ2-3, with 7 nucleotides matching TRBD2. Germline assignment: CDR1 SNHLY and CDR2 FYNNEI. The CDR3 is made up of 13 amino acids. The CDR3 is CAISEWGGPTQYF. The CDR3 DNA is TGTGCCATCAGTGAATGGGGGGGACCTACGCAGTATTTT.

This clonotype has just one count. The CDR3 protein is CASRGHSTSNEQFF. CDR3 coding DNA: TGTGCCAGCCGCGGACACTCAACTTCCAATGAGCAGTTCTTC. This chain joins TRBV5-6 and TRBJ2-1, with a weak D call TRBD1 (5 bases). CDR1 is SGHDT and CDR2 is YYEEEE in the germline V gene. Trimming cost V 7 bases and J 6 bases, with 17 bases left between them. The CDR3 contains 14 residues.

CDR3 DNA sequence: TGTGCCAGCAGCTTGAACTTCCAAGAGACCCAGTACTTC. Encoded protein: CASSLNFQETQYF. The chain is built from TRBV5-4 and TRBJ2-5; D gene ambiguous. CDR3 length: 13 residues. The germline V gene encodes CDR1 SGHNT and CDR2 YYREEE (reference sequence). V shed 1 base and J shed 1 base, with 5 bases lying between them.

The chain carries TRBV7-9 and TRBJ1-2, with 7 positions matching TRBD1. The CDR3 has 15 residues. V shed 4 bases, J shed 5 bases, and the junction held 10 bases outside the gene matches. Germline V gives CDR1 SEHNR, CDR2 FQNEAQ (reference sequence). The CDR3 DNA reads TGTGCCAGCAGCTCCGTTAGACAGGGCCGATATGGCTACACCTTC. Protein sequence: CASSSVRQGRYGYTF.

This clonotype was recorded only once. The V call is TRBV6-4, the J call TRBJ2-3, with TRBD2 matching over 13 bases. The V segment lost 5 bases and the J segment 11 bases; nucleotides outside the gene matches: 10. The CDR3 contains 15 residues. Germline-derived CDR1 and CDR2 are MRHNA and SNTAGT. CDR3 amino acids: CASSPPRGLAGKQYF. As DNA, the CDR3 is TGTGCCAGCAGTCCCCCCCGGGGACTAGCGGGAAAGCAGTATTTT.

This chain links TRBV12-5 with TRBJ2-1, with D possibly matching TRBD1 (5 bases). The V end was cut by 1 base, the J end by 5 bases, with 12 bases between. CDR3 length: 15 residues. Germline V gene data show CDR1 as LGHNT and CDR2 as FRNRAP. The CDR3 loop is CASGLARQRNNEQFF. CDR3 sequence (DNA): TGTGCTAGTGGTTTGGCAAGACAGCGCAACAATGAGCAGTTCTTC.

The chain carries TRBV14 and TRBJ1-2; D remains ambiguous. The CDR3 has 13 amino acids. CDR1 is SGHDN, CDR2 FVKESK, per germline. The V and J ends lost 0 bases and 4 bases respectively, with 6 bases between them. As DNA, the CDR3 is TGTGCCAGCAGCCAAGAGGACCGCTATGGCTACACCTTC. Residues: CASSQEDRYGYTF. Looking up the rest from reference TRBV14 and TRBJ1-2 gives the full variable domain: EAGVTQFPSHSVIEKGQTVTLRCDPISGHDNLYWYRRVMGKEIKFLLHFVKESKQDESGMPNNRFLAERTGGTYSTLKVQPAELEDSGVYFCASSQEDRYGYTFGSGTRLTVV.

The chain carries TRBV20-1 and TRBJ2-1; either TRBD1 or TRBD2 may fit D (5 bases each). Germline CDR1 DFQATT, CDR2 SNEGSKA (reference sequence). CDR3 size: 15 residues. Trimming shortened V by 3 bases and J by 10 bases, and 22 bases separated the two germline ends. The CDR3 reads CSASIGASPTNEQFF. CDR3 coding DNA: TGCAGTGCTAGTATCGGGGCGTCCCCAACGAACGAGCAGTTCTTC.

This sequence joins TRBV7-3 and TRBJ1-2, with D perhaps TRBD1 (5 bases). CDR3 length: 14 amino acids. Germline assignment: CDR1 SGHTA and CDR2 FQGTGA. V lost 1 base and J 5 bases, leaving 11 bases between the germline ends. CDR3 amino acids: CASSLMGTDYGYTF. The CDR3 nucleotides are TGTGCCAGCAGCTTAATGGGGACGGATTATGGCTACACCTTC.

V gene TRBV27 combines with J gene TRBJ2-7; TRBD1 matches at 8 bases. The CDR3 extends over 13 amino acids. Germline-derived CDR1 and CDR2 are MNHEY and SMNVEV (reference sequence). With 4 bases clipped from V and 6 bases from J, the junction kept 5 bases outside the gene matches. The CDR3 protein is CASSYAGQGEQYF. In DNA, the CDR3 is TGTGCCAGCAGTTATGCAGGACAGGGCGAGCAGTACTTC.

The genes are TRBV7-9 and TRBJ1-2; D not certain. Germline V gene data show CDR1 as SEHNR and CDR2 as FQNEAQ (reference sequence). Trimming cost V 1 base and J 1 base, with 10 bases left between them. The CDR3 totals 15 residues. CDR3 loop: CASSLGQALNYGYTF. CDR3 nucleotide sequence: TGTGCCAGCAGCTTAGGGCAGGCCCTTAACTATGGCTACACCTTC.

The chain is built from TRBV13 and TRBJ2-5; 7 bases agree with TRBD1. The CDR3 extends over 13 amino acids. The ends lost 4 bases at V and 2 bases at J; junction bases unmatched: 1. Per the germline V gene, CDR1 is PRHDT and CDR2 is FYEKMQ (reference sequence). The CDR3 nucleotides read TGTGCCAGCAGCTCCAGGGGGCAAGAGACCCAGTACTTC. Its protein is CASSSRGQETQYF.

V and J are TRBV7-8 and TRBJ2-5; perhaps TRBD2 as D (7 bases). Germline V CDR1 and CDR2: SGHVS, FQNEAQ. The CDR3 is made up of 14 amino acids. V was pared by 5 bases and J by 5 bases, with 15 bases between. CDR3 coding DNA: TGTGCCAGCAGCCTGAGGGGGGGTAGGGAGACCCAGTACTTC. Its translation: CASSLRGGRETQYF. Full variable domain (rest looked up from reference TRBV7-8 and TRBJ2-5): GAGVSQSPRYKVAKRGQDVALRCDPISGHVSLFWYQQALGQGPEFLTYFQNEAQLDKSGLPSDRFFAERPEGSVSTLKIQRTQQEDSAVYLCASSLRGGRETQYFGPGTRLLVL.

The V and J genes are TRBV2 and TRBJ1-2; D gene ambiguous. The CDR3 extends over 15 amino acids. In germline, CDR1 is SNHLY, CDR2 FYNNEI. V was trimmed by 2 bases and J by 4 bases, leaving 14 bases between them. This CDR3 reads CASSERESTPYGYTF. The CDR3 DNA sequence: TGTGCCAGCAGTGAAAGAGAGTCCACCCCCTATGGCTACACCTTC.